Listed here are 13 T cell receptor beta chains from one sample, sequenced in a study of shared clonotypes between healthy human individuals. Measured with immunoSEQ multiplex PCR; TCRdb has only the in-frame clones, and not every one. The sample lists around 550,000 clones; around 96% were seen once. The source material was naive CD4+ T cells sorted from blood. The subset here: CD45RA+ positively selected. Source of these receptors: a woman in her twenties or thirties in good health.

This clone has only one observation. The chain joins TRBV19 to TRBJ1-2; TRBD1 matches at 8 bases. The CDR3 is 16 residues long. The V segment lost 3 bases and the J segment 2 bases; nucleotides outside the gene matches: 8. Germline lookup yields CDR1 LNHDA and CDR2 SQIVND (reference sequence). The DNA of the CDR3 is TGTGCCAGTAGTATCGCATGGACAGGGCCGAACTATGGCTACACCTTC. Residues: CASSIAWTGPNYGYTF.

The J gene is TRBJ1-2, the V gene TRBV6-1, with TRBD1 matching over 7 bases. The CDR3 spans 14 residues. The trim removed 2 bases at V and 3 bases at J, leaving 3 bases unmatched. The V gene's germline CDR1 is MNHNS and CDR2 SASEGT. Here the CDR3 DNA reads TGTGCCAGCAGTGAACGACAGGGATACTATGGCTACACCTTC. It is translated as CASSERQGYYGYTF.

V usage is TRBV4-1 and J usage is TRBJ2-1; TRBD2 aligns across 10 bases. This CDR3 spans 20 amino acids. Trimming took 4 bases from V and 4 from J; bases not matched to a gene: 19. The germline gives CDR1 MGHRA, CDR2 YSYEKL. CDR3 sequence (DNA): TGCGCCAGCAGCCGCGATCTCCGGTCTAGCGGGAGAACGCGGTACAATGAGCAGTTCTTC. Translating it yields CASSRDLRSSGRTRYNEQFF.

The chain employs TRBV21-1 and TRBJ2-1; the D call TRBD2 from the table was never checked on the DNA. TRBV21-1 is listed as a pseudogene. This CDR3 is 17 amino acids long. CDR3 region: CASSSSPGTSEYNEQFF. CDR3 DNA sequence: TGTGCCAGCAGCTCTTCCCCCGGGACTAGCGAATACAATGAGCAGTTCTTC.

For this clone: The same CDR3 also results from other DNA sequences found in this sample. The chain has TRBV5-1 and TRBJ2-2; D ambiguous. CDR3 length: 12 residues. The germline gives CDR1 SGHRS, CDR2 YFSETQ. V lost 4 bases and J 1 base, leaving 2 bases between the germline ends. In DNA, the CDR3 is TGCGCCAGCAGCCAGAACACCGGGGAGCTGTTTTTT. This gives the protein CASSQNTGELFF.

This chain links TRBV2 with TRBJ2-7; D is ambiguous. V was cut by 7 bases and J by 4 bases, with 11 bases left in between. The germline gives CDR1 SNHLY, CDR2 FYNNEI. CDR3 length: 12 residues. The CDR3 DNA sequence: TGTGCCAGCACCCAGGACGGGTACGAGCAGTACTTC. Encoded protein: CASTQDGYEQYF.

The chain recombines TRBV27 with TRBJ1-5, with D perhaps matching TRBD1 (5 bases). The CDR3 has 15 residues. Between the trimmed V and J ends, which lost 3 bases and 3 bases, there was a span of 12 bases. Germline CDR1 and CDR2: MNHEY and SMNVEV (reference sequence). The chain's CDR3 is CASSFSDSPNQPQHF. Written as DNA, the CDR3 is TGTGCCAGCAGTTTTAGTGACAGCCCCAATCAGCCCCAGCATTTT.

The chain employs TRBV6-1 and TRBJ1-5, with 9 positions matching TRBD1. CDR1 MNHNS and CDR2 SASEGT come from the germline V gene. This CDR3 contains 14 residues. Trimming at V came to 6 bases and at J to 6 bases, leaving 6 bases not matched to a gene. CDR3 region: CASSPGQGVQPQHF. CDR3 coding DNA: TGTGCCAGCAGCCCGGGACAGGGAGTTCAGCCCCAGCATTTT.

The V and J genes are TRBV5-4 and TRBJ2-5, with unresolved D. Germline-derived CDR1 and CDR2 are SGHNT and YYREEE (reference sequence). The CDR3 covers 15 residues. V lost 2 bases and J 1 base, leaving 12 bases between the germline ends. The CDR3 region is CASSFKSAAQETQYF. The DNA for the CDR3 is TGTGCCAGCAGCTTCAAGTCCGCGGCCCAAGAGACCCAGTACTTC. Looking up the rest from reference TRBV5-4 and TRBJ2-5 gives the full variable domain: ETGVTQSPTHLIKTRGQQVTLRCSSQSGHNTVSWYQQALGQGPQFIFQYYREEENGRGNFPPRFSGLQFPNYSSELNVNALELDDSALYLCASSFKSAAQETQYFGPGTRLLVL.

The chain employs TRBV11-3 and TRBJ1-5, with TRBD1 as a possible D gene (6 bases). This CDR3 is built from 16 residues. The germline V gene encodes CDR1 SGHNT and CDR2 YENEEA. Deletions cut 9 bases from V and 5 bases from J, with 23 bases between. CDR3 coding DNA: TGTGCCAGAGAAATACTGGGGGCTCGCCGAGATCAGCCCCAGCATTTT. Translated, it gives CAREILGARRDQPQHF. Filled out from reference TRBV11-3 and TRBJ1-5, the complete variable domain reads EAGVVQSPRYKIIEKKQPVAFWCNPISGHNTLYWYLQNLGQGPELLIRYENEEAVDDSQLPKDRFSAERLKGVDSTLKIQPAELGDSAVYLCAREILGARRDQPQHFGDGTRLSIL.

Here the CDR3 DNA reads TGTGCCAGAAACCCATTACAGGGGCCGGTCAGTGAAAAACTGTTTTTT. Protein: CARNPLQGPVSEKLFF. This chain links TRBV27 with TRBJ1-4; the match to TRBD1 covers 7 bases. The V gene end was trimmed by 9 bases and the J gene end by 7 bases; junction bases not matched to a gene: 17. The CDR3 sequence is 16 residues long. Germline V gene lookup returns CDR1 MNHEY and CDR2 SMNVEV (reference sequence). Supplemented by reference TRBV27 and TRBJ1-4, the full variable domain reads EAQVTQNPRYLITVTGKKLTVTCSQNMNHEYMSWYRQDPGLGLRQIYYSMNVEVTDKGDVPEGYKVSRKEKRNFPLILESPSPNQTSLYFCARNPLQGPVSEKLFFGSGTQLSVL.

As regards this clone: Other nucleotide sequences from this sample produce the same CDR3. J is TRBJ2-7 and V is TRBV7-9; D gene ambiguous. Germline loops: CDR1 SEHNR, CDR2 FQNEAQ (reference sequence). V lost 3 bases to trimming and J lost 0 bases, with 9 bases between them. The CDR3 covers 14 residues. CDR3 sequence: CASSFFGSSYEQYF. The CDR3 region has the DNA TGTGCCAGCAGCTTTTTCGGCAGCTCCTACGAGCAGTACTTC.

CDR3 sequence (DNA): TGTGCCAGCAGCGGGGGAGCGGCAGCCTACAATGAGCAGTTCTTC. Translating gives CASSGGAAAYNEQFF. V usage is TRBV7-7 and J usage is TRBJ2-1; D tentatively fits TRBD1 or TRBD2 (5 bases each). CDR1 is SSHAT, CDR2 FNYEAQ, per germline (reference sequence). CDR3 size: 15 residues. V lost 5 bases and J lost 2, with 13 bases in between.